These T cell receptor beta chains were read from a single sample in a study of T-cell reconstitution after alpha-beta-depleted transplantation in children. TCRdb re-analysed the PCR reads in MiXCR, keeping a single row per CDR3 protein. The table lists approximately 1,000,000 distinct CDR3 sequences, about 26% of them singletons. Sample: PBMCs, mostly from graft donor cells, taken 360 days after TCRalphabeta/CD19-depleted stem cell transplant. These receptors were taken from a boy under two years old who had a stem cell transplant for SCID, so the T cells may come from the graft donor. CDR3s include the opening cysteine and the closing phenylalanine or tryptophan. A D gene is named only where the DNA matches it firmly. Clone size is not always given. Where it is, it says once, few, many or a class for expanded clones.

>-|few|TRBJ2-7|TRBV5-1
TGCGCCAGCAGCGCCCGAGGGGGGAGTGACGAGCAGTACTTC
CASSARGGSDEQYF
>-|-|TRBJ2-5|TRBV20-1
TGCAGTGCTAGAGATTTTGGGACCCTAGAGACCCAGTACTTC
CSARDFGTLETQYF
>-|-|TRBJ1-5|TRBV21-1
TGTGCCAGCAGCCGGGCAGGGAAGAGTAATCAGCCCCAGCATTTT
CASSRAGKSNQPQHF
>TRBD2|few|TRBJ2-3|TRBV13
TGTGCCAGCAGCTTCGGGACTAGCGGGGGGCCCAACACAGATACGCAGTATTTT
CASSFGTSGGPNTDTQYF
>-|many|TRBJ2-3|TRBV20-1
TGCAGTGGGACGGCAGATACGCAGTATTTT
CSGTADTQYF
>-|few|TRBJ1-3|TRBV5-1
TGCGCCAGCACCACGGGGGGCCCGGGGAACACCATATATTTT
CASTTGGPGNTIYF
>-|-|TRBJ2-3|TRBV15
TGTGCCACCAGCAGAGATGGATCTAGCACAGATACGCAGTATTTT
CATSRDGSSTDTQYF
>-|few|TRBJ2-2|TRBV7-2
TGTGCCAGCAGCTTATCGTATTTGGACACCGGGGAGCTGTTTTTT
CASSLSYLDTGELFF
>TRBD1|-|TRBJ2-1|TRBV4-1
TGCGCCAGCAGCCAAGATCTGAGAGGGGGCCAAGTTTTTTATGAGCAGTTCTTC
CASSQDLRGGQVFYEQFF
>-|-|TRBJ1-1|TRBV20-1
TGCAGTGCTCGGTATCTGGCCTACACTGAAGCTTTCTTT
CSARYLAYTEAFF
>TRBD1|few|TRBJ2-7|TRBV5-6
TGTGCCAGCAAGCTCCGGGACAGGGATACCTACGAGCAGTACTTC
CASKLRDRDTYEQYF
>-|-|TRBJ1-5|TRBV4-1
TGCGCCAGCAGCCCAAAACAGGGTGGCCAGCCCCAGCATTTT
CASSPKQGGQPQHF
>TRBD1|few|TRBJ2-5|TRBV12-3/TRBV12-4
TGTGCCAGCAGTTTCCCTGGGACAGGGCAAGAGACCCAGTACTTC
CASSFPGTGQETQYF
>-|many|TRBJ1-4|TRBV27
TGTGCCAGCAGTGCTGCGGGGACTTCAAGCCGAAAACTGTTTTTT
CASSAAGTSSRKLFF
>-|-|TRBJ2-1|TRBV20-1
TGCAGTGCTAGCTTGGCGGGGTTATACAATGAGCAGTTCTTC
CSASLAGLYNEQFF
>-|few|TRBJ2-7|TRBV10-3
TGTGCCATCAGTGTTGACATAAACGCCTACGAGCAGTACTTC
CAISVDINAYEQYF
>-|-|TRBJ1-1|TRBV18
TGTGCCAGCTCACCAGGGGGTTCGGACACTGAAGCTTTCTTT
CASSPGGSDTEAFF
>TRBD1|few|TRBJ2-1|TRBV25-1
TGTGCCAGCAGTTTCCGACAGGGGCAGAATGAGCAGTTCTTC
CASSFRQGQNEQFF
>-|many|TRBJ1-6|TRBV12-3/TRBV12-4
TGTGCCAGCAGTCCTCTTGGGAGAGGCTATAATTCACCCCTCCACTTT
CASSPLGRGYNSPLHF
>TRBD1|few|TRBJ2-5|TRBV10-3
TGTGCCATCAGTCCCCGGGACAGGGCGAGTGGAGAGACCCAGTACTTC
CAISPRDRASGETQYF
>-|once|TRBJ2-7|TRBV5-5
TGTGCCAGCAGCTTGGAACGGCCAGCGAGGTCTTACGAGCAGTACTTC
CASSLERPARSYEQYF
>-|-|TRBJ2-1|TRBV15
TGTGCCACCAGGGCTTCCTCCTTCAATGAGCAGTTCTTC
CATRASSFNEQFF
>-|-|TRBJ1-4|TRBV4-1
TGCGCCAGCAGCCAAGGGAAGGGCACAACTAATGAAAAACTGTTTTTT
CASSQGKGTTNEKLFF
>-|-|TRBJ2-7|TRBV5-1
TGCGCCAGCAGCTTTCCGGTGGCAGGGAGAAACGAGCAGTACTTC
CASSFPVAGRNEQYF
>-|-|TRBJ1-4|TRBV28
TGTGCCGCCCAGGACGTTTTCAACGCGGCTAATGAAAAACTGTTTTTT
CAAQDVFNAANEKLFF
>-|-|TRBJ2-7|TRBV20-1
TGCAGTGCCCCCAGGAGGGGGGGGCGCTCCTACGAGCAGTACTTC
CSAPRRGGRSYEQYF
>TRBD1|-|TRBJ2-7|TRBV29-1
TGCAGCGTTGGTCGAGACAGGGGGCGTTACGAGCAGTACTTC
CSVGRDRGRYEQYF
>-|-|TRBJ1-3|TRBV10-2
TGCGCCAGCAGAGACGGATCCTCTTCTGGAAACACCATATATTTT
CASRDGSSSGNTIYF
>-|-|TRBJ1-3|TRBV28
TGTGCCAGCAGTTACCCGGGGAACACCATATATTTT
CASSYPGNTIYF
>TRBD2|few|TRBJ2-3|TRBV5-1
TGCGCCAGCAGCTCTACCGGGACTAGCGGGGGCCTCATGGGGACGCAGTATTTT
CASSSTGTSGGLMGTQYF
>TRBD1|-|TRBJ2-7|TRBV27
TGTGCCAGCAGGCCCGACAGGGTGTCCTACGAGCAGTACTTC
CASRPDRVSYEQYF
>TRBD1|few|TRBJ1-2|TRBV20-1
TGCAGTGCCCATTATACGGGACAGCCGGACTATGGCTACACCTTC
CSAHYTGQPDYGYTF
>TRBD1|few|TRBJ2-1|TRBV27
TGTGCCAGCAGTCGCGGACGGACAGGGTTGAAGGATGAGCAGTTCTTC
CASSRGRTGLKDEQFF